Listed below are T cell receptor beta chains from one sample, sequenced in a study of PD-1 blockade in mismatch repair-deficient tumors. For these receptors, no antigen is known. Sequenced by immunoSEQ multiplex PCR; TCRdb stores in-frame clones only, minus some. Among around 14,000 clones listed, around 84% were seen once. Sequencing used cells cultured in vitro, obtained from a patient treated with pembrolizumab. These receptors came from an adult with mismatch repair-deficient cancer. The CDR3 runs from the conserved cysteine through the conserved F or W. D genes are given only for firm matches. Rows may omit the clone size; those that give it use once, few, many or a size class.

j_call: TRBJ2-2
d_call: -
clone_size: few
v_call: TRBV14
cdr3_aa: CASSPRMSTGELFF
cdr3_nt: TGTGCCAGCAGCCCCCGGATGTCCACCGGGGAGCTGTTTTTT

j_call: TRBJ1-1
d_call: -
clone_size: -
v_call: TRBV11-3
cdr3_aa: CASSLELNTEAFF
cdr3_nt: TGTGCCAGCAGCTTAGAGCTGAACACTGAAGCTTTCTTT

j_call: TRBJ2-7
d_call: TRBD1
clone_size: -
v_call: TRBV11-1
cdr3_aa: CASSRDRGFSSYEQYF
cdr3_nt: TGTGCCAGCAGTCGGGACAGGGGATTTAGCTCCTACGAGCAGTACTTC

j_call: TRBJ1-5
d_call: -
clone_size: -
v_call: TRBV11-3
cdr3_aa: CASSVRGSNQPQHF
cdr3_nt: TGTGCCAGCAGCGTGAGGGGGAGCAATCAGCCCCAGCATTTT

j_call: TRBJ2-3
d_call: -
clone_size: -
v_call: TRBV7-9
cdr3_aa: CASSSPISGPNTDTQYF
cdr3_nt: TGTGCCAGCAGCTCTCCCATTTCCGGACCAAACACAGATACGCAGTATTTT

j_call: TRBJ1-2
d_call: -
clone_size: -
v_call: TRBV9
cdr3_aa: CASSENQGFNGYTF
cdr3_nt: TGTGCCAGCAGCGAAAATCAGGGTTTCAACGGCTACACCTTC

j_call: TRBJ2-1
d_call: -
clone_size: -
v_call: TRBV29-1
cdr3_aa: CSVDGQGGGNEQFF
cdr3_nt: TGCAGCGTTGATGGTCAGGGAGGGGGCAATGAGCAGTTCTTC

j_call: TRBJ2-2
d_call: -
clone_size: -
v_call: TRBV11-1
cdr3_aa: CASSLLPGNTGELFF
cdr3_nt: TGTGCCAGCAGCTTACTCCCAGGGAACACCGGGGAGCTGTTTTTT

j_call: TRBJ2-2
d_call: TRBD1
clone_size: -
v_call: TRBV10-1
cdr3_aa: CASSESPTGTGGLNTGELFF
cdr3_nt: TGCGCCAGCAGTGAGAGCCCCACCGGGACAGGGGGCTTGAACACCGGGGAGCTGTTTTTT

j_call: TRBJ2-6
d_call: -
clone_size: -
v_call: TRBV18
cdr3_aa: CASSPRQVRSGANVLTF
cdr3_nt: TGTGCCAGCTCACCACGGCAGGTTCGCTCTGGGGCCAACGTCCTGACTTTC

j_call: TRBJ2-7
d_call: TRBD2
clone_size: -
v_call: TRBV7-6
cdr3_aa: CASSPNSGSGEQYF
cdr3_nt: TGTGCCAGCAGCCCCAATAGCGGGAGCGGCGAGCAGTACTTC

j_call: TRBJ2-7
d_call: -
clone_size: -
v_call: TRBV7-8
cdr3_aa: CASSLRAHFYEQYF
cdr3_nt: TGTGCCAGCAGCTTACGCGCACACTTCTACGAGCAGTACTTC

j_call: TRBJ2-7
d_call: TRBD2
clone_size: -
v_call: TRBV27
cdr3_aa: CASSVRRGRFYEQYF
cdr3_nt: TGTGCCAGCAGTGTCCGGCGCGGGAGGTTCTACGAGCAGTACTTC

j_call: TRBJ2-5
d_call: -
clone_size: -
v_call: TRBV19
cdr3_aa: CASSIRHLYQETQYF
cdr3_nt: TGTGCCAGTAGTATCCGACATTTGTACCAAGAGACCCAGTACTTC

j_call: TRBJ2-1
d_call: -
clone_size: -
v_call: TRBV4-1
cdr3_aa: CASTRDFLSGNEQFF
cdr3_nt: TGCGCCAGCACTCGGGACTTCTTGTCGGGGAATGAGCAGTTCTTC

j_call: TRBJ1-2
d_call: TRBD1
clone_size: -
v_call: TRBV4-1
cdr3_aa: CASSHSPTGKRSYTF
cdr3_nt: TGCGCCAGCAGCCACTCACCGACAGGGAAAAGGAGCTACACCTTC

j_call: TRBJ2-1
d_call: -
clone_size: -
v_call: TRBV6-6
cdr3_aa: CASSYSVSNEQFF
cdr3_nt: TGTGCCAGCAGTTACTCGGTATCCAATGAGCAGTTCTTC

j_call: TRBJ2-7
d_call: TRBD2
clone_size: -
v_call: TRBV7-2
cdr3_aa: CASSLPAGGPEQYF
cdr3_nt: TGTGCCAGCAGCTTACCAGCGGGAGGTCCCGAGCAGTACTTC

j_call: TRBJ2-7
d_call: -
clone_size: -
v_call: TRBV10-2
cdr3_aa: CASSLSYEQYF
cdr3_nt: TGCGCCAGCAGCCTCTCCTACGAGCAGTACTTC

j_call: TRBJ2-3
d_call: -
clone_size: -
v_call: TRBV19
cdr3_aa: CASSIVPGGRDTQYF
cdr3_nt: TGTGCCAGTAGTATAGTCCCGGGGGGCCGAGATACGCAGTATTTT

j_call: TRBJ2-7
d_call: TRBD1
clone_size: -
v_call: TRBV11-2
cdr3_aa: CASRDPGQGVVEQYF
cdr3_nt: TGTGCCAGCAGGGACCCGGGACAGGGGGTAGTCGAGCAGTACTTC

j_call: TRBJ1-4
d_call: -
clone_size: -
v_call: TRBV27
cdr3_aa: CASSLSTGWNEKLFF
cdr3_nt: TGTGCCAGCAGTTTATCGACAGGTTGGAATGAAAAACTGTTTTTT

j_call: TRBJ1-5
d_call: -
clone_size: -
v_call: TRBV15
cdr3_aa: CATSRWGTNQPQHF
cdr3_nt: TGTGCCACCAGCAGGTGGGGCACCAATCAGCCCCAGCATTTT

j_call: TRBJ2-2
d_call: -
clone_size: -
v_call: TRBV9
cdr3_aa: CASSVSGRGTGELFF
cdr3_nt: TGTGCCAGCAGCGTTAGCGGCAGGGGGACCGGGGAGCTGTTTTTT

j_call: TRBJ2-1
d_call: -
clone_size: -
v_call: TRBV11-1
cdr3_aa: CASSPRSYNEQFF
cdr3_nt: TGTGCCAGCAGCCCCCGCTCCTACAATGAGCAGTTCTTC

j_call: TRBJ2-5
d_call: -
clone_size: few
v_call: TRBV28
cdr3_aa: CASSLVQETQYF
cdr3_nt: TGTGCCAGCAGTTTAGTTCAAGAGACCCAGTACTTC

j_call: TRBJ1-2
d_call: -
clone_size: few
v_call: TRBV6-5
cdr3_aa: CASSYSSGTNTKGYTF
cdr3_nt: TGTGCCAGCAGTTACTCCTCGGGGACTAACACGAAAGGCTACACCTTC

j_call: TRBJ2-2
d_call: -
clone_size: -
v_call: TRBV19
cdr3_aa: CASNDYSLNTGELFF
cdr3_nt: TGTGCCAGTAATGACTACTCCCTGAACACCGGGGAGCTGTTTTTT

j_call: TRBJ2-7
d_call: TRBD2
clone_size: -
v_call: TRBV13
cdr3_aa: CASTLGASGATYEQYF
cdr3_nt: TGTGCCAGCACCTTAGGTGCTAGCGGCGCTACCTACGAGCAGTACTTC

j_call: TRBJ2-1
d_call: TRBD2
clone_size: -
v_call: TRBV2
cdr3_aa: CASIPAGDLYNEQFF
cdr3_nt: TGTGCCAGCATCCCAGCGGGAGACCTCTACAATGAGCAGTTCTTC

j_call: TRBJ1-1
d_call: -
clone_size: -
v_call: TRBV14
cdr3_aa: CASSQLTGNTEAFF
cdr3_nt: TGTGCCAGCAGCCAGCTGACAGGGAACACTGAAGCTTTCTTT

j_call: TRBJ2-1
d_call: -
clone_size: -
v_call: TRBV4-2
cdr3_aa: CASSSEVGSDNEQFF
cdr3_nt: TGTGCCAGCAGCTCCGAGGTGGGGTCGGACAATGAGCAGTTCTTC

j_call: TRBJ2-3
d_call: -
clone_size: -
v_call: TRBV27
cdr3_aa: CASSPGTDTQYF
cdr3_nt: TGTGCCAGCAGTCCAGGCACAGATACGCAGTATTTT

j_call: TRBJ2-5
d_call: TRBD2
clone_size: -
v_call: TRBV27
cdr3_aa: CASSLSPLAGSQETQYF
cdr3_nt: TGTGCCAGCAGTTTATCCCCCCTAGCGGGGTCACAAGAGACCCAGTACTTC

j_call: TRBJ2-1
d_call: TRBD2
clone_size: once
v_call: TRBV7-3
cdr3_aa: CASSHASGTNNEQFF
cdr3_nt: TGTGCCAGCAGCCACGCTAGCGGAACCAACAATGAGCAGTTCTTC

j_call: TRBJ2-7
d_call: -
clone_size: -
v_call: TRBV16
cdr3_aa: CASSQSQVRSEQYF
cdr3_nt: TGTGCCAGCAGCCAATCACAAGTACGTAGCGAGCAGTACTTC

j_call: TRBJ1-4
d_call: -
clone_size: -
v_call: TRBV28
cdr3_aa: CASSRVGPTNEKLFF
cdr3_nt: TGTGCCAGCAGCCGTGTGGGCCCAACTAATGAAAAACTGTTTTTT

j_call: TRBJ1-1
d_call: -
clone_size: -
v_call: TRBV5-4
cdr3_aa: CASSLSQSATEAFF
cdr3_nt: TGTGCCAGCAGCCTAAGCCAGAGTGCCACTGAAGCTTTCTTT

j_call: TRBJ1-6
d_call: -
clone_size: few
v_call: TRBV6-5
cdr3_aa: CASTNGNSPLHF
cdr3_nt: TGTGCCAGCACTAATGGGAATTCACCCCTCCACTTT

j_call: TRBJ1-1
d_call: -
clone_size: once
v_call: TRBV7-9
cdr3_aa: CASSLVIGPEAFF
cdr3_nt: TGTGCCAGCAGCTTAGTCATAGGGCCTGAAGCTTTCTTT

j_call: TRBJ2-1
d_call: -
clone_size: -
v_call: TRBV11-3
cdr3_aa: CASSLGVGLLF
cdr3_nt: TGTGCCAGCAGCTTAGGCGTCGGACTTCTCTTC

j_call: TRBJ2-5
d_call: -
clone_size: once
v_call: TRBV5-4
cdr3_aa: CASSSPQETQYF
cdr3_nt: TGTGCCAGCAGCTCACCACAAGAGACCCAGTACTTC

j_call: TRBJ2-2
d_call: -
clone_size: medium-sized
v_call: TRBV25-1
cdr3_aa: CASREFIGELFF
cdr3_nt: TGTGCCAGTCGGGAGTTTATTGGGGAGCTGTTTTTT

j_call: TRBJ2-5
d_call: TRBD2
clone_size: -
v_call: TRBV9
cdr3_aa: CASSAPSGRDETQYF
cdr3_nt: TGTGCCAGCAGCGCCCCTAGCGGGAGGGATGAGACCCAGTACTTC

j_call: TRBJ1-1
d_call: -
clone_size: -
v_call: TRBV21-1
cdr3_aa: CASSKRRAFF
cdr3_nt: TGTGCCAGCAGCAAAAGGAGGGCTTTCTTT

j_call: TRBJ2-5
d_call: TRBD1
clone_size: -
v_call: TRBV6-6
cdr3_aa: CASIARQGETQYF
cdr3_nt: TGTGCCAGCATCGCCCGACAGGGAGAGACCCAGTACTTC